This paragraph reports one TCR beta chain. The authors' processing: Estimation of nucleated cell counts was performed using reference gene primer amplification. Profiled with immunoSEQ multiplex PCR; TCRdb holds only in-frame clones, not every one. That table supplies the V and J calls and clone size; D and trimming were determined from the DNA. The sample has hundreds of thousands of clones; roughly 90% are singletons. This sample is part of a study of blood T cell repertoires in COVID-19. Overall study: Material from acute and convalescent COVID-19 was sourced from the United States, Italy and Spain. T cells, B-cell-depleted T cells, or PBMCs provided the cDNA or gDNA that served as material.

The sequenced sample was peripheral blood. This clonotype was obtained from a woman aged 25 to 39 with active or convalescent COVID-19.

The CDR3 protein is CASRKGPNYGYTF. The CDR3, as DNA: TGTGCCAGCCGGAAGGGGCCGAACTATGGCTACACCTTC. V usage is TRBV4-2 and J usage is TRBJ1-2; maybe TRBD1 (5 bases). V was trimmed by 8 bases and J by 2 bases, leaving 12 bases between them. CDR1 is LGHNA and CDR2 is YNFKEQ in the germline V gene. The CDR3 contains 13 residues.